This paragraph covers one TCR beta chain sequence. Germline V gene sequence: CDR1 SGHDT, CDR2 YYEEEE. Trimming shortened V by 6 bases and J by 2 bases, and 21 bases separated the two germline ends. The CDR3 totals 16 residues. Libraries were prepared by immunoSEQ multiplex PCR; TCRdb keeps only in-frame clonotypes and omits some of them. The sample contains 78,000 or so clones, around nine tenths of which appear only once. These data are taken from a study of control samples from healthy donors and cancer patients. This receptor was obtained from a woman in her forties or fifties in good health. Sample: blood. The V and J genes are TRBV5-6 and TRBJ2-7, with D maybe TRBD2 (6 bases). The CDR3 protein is CASTPSAGLGPYEQYF. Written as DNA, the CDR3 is TGTGCCAGCACCCCTTCGGCGGGGTTAGGGCCCTACGAGCAGTACTTC.